The sequence of this TCR beta chain was determined in a study of cytomegalovirus exposure and HLA in healthy donors. Study-wide context: From 150 million to 200 million T cells, an earlier analysis saw 120 million or so unique TCR beta sequences. Broader study findings: What a later analysis showed was that several of the most significant clusters appeared linked to common viral pathogens. Exclusion as indistinguishable affected some V segments, including TRBV6-2 and TRBV6-3.

CDR1 SGHDT and CDR2 YYEEEE come from the germline V gene. The CDR3 is made up of 15 amino acids. V was clipped by 5 bases and J by 6 bases, with 18 bases between them. The donors (healthy individuals) were bone marrow donors. A multiplex PCR was run with 60 Vbeta primers and 13 Jbeta primers. The protocol was immunoSEQ multiplex PCR, while the TCRdb copy is restricted to in-frame clones and leaves out a portion. The sample yields fewer than 200,000 clones, 65% to 80% seen once. About this clone itself: As yet, its antigen is unknown.

Sequenced sample: PBMCs. The sequence was collected from a man aged 40-55 years in good health and CMV-seronegative. The chain joins TRBV5-6 to TRBJ2-1; D may be TRBD2 (7 bases). The CDR3 is CASSFPHGGANEQFF. The CDR3 region has the DNA TGTGCCAGCAGTTTCCCCCATGGGGGGGCCAATGAGCAGTTCTTC.